This paragraph reports one TCR beta chain. The antigen is not known. The entry originates in a study of T cell responses to AZD1222 COVID-19 vaccine. Findings and caveats of the study: Across the whole spike, CD4 TCRs peaked at regions 160-218 and 743-854. Only a handful of AZD1222 recipients, more than five in all, had baseline seropositivity.

Here immunoSEQ multiplex PCR was the method, and the copy in TCRdb shows in-frame clones only, minus some. The table lists tens of thousands of clones, around 87% of them singletons. The J segment lost 5 bases and the V segment lost 6 bases, leaving 7 bases of the junction unmatched. The germline V gene has CDR1 MNHEY and CDR2 SVGAGI. This CDR3 spans 15 amino acids. This specimen was peripheral blood, taken on day 0 of AZD1222 vaccination. This chain links TRBV6-5 with TRBJ2-2; the match to TRBD2 covers 9 bases. The TCR sequence derives from an adult in good health. CDR3 nucleotides: TGTGCCAGCAGGAAAGAAGCGGGAGGAACCGGGGAGCTGTTTTTT. Amino acid sequence: CASRKEAGGTGELFF.